The rows below give T cell receptor beta chains drawn from one sample of a study of blood T cell repertoires in COVID-19. Sequencing used immunoSEQ multiplex PCR; TCRdb keeps in-frame clones, though not all of them. The table has about 320,000 clones, about nine tenths seen once; the top ten hold about 2.4%. Sequenced: PBMCs or T cells enriched from blood (not recorded which). The receptors here all came from a man in his sixties who had recovered from COVID-19. CDR3s leave out the opening cysteine and the closing phenylalanine or tryptophan. The order of the fields is V gene, J gene, D gene, CDR3 protein. The D gene is left open where the match is weak.

TRBV30	TRBJ1-6	-	AQNGGSYNSPLH
TRBV5-4	TRBJ1-1	TRBD1	ASSLEAGGEAF
TRBV21-1	TRBJ2-2	-	ATRYVGLGPVLTGELF
TRBV9	TRBJ2-3	TRBD2	ASSIGLAGVGDTQY
TRBV5-1	TRBJ1-1	-	ASRVRWDTEAF
TRBV12-5	TRBJ2-1	TRBD1	ASAKRQGASAKSEQF
TRBV5-1	TRBJ1-3	-	ASSMDIGNTIY
TRBV4-2	TRBJ2-7	-	ASSHAGGINEQY
TRBV6-1	TRBJ2-7	TRBD2	ASSEGGTSGRALYEQY
TRBV18	TRBJ2-7	TRBD2	ASSPPGLVRHEQY
TRBV11-2	TRBJ2-2	-	ASRVSGGASGELF
TRBV5-5	TRBJ1-5	TRBD1	ASSLPGTGGNQPQH
TRBV9	TRBJ2-6	-	ASSPGPAGGANVLT
TRBV4-2	TRBJ1-5	-	ASSPDTSNQPQH